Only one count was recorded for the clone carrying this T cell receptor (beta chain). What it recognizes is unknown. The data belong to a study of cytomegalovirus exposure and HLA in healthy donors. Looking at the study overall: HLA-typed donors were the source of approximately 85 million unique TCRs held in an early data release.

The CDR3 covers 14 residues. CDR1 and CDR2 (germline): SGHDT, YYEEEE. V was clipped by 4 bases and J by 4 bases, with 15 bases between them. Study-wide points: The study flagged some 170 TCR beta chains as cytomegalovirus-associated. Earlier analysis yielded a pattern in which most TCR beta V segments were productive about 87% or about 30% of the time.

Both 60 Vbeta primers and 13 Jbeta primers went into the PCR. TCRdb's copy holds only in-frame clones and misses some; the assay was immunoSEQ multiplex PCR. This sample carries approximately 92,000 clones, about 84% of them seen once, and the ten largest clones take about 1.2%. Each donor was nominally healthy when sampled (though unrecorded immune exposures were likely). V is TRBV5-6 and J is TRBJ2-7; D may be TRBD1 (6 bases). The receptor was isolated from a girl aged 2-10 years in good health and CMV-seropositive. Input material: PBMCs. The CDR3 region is CASSQTGAPYEQYF. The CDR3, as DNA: TGTGCCAGCAGCCAGACAGGCGCTCCTTACGAGCAGTACTTC.